Below are 30 T cell receptor beta chains sequenced from a single sample in a study of blood T cell repertoires in COVID-19. Sequencing was performed with immunoSEQ multiplex PCR; in TCRdb, only in-frame clones are kept and a portion is missing. The profile covers over 140,000 clones, with roughly 73% appearing a single time and approximately 9% taken by the ten largest. The specimen was peripheral blood. Receptor source: a woman in her 50s with active or convalescent COVID-19.

The count of this clone is one. The chain has TRBV28 and TRBJ1-4; D is ambiguous. This CDR3 contains 14 residues. V was cut by 3 bases and J by 7 bases, with 12 bases left in between. Germline values: CDR1 MDHEN, CDR2 SYDVKM. In DNA form, the CDR3 reads TGTGCCAGCAGTTTGCGGAGGATAGGTGAAAAACTGTTTTTT. Translated, it gives CASSLRRIGEKLFF.

The sample holds one count of this clone. At the DNA level, this CDR3 is encoded by other sequences in the same sample as well. This rearrangement joins TRBV4-1 to TRBJ1-5; D gene ambiguous. The V gene's germline CDR1 is MGHRA and CDR2 YSYEKL. The CDR3 has 13 residues. The V end was cut by 0 bases, the J end by 4 bases, with 4 bases between. This chain's CDR3 is CASSQDPNQPQHF. In DNA form, the CDR3 reads TGCGCCAGCAGCCAAGATCCTAATCAGCCCCAGCATTTT.

The chain combines TRBV7-9 with TRBJ1-3; tentative D call: TRBD1 (5 bases). V was pared by 4 bases and J by 0 bases, with 13 bases between. The CDR3 is made up of 16 amino acids. Germline V gives CDR1 SEHNR, CDR2 FQNEAQ (reference sequence). This chain's CDR3 is CASSSRTTSSGNTIYF. The CDR3 coding sequence is TGTGCCAGCAGCTCAAGGACAACCTCCTCTGGAAACACCATATATTTT.

This clone came up a few times. V is TRBV19 and J is TRBJ1-6; TRBD1 aligns across 7 bases. The V segment lost 5 bases and the J segment 10 bases; nucleotides outside the gene matches: 8. CDR3 length equals 14 residues. Germline CDR1 LNHDA, CDR2 SQIVND (reference sequence). CDR3 amino acids: CASSRQGERSPLHF. The CDR3 DNA follows: TGTGCCAGTAGTCGACAGGGAGAAAGGTCACCCCTCCACTTT.

CDR3 sequence (DNA): TGTGCCAGCAGCTTACAGGGCGAAGAGACCCAGTACTTC. Residues: CASSLQGEETQYF. The chain combines TRBV7-3 with TRBJ2-5; maybe TRBD1 (5 bases). The CDR3 consists of 13 residues. The germline V gene has CDR1 SGHTA and CDR2 FQGTGA. V dropped 2 bases and J dropped 3 bases, with 7 bases sitting between them.

This chain joins TRBV21-1 and TRBJ1-5; the D segment call TRBD1 is taken from the table without a DNA check. TRBV21-1 is annotated as a pseudogene. The CDR3 loop spans 15 amino acids. The CDR3 DNA follows: TGTGCCGAATCACGGGACAGGGGGCTAAGTCAGCCCCAGCATTTT. Protein: CAESRDRGLSQPQHF.

The J gene is TRBJ1-2, the V gene TRBV7-2, with 11 nucleotides matching TRBD1. The CDR3 length is 16 residues. J was trimmed by 2 bases and V by 5 bases; bases with no gene match: 7. Germline V gene lookup returns CDR1 SGHTA and CDR2 FQGNSA. The CDR3 loop reads CASSPRTGGSNYGYTF. Written as DNA, the CDR3 is TGTGCCAGCAGCCCCAGGACAGGGGGCAGCAACTATGGCTACACCTTC. Looking up the rest from reference TRBV7-2 and TRBJ1-2 gives the full variable domain: GAGVSQSPSNKVTEKGKDVELRCDPISGHTALYWYRQSLGQGLEFLIYFQGNSAPDKSGLPSDRFSAERTGGSVSTLTIQRTQQEDSAVYLCASSPRTGGSNYGYTFGSGTRLTVV.

The chain joins TRBV7-2 to TRBJ2-7; 11 bases agree with TRBD2. From germline, CDR1 is SGHTA and CDR2 FQGNSA. This CDR3 comprises 15 residues. Unmatched junction bases numbered 5, after V lost 5 bases and J lost 2 bases. The CDR3 loop is CASSQGLAVTYEQYF. The CDR3, as DNA: TGTGCCAGCAGCCAGGGACTAGCGGTTACCTACGAGCAGTACTTC.

This chain connects TRBV30 to TRBJ2-3; TRBD2 matches 15 bases. The CDR3 consists of 16 residues. With V trimmed by 5 bases and J by 4 bases, 7 bases remained unmatched. Per the germline V gene, CDR1 is GTSNPN and CDR2 is SVGIG (reference sequence). In DNA form, the CDR3 reads TGTGCCTGGGGTAGAGGACTAGCGGGAGGGGCAGATACGCAGTATTTT. As protein: CAWGRGLAGGADTQYF.

As regards this clone: One end of the junction fails to match germline, which may point to a read error. The V gene is TRBV6-6, the J gene TRBJ1-5; D gene uncertain. The CDR3 totals 14 residues. Germline assignment: CDR1 MNHNY and CDR2 SVGAGI (reference sequence). CDR3 DNA sequence: TGTGCCAGCAGTCTTGACACGGTCAATGAGCCCCAGCATTTT. This translates into CASSLDTVNEPQHF.

This clone was seen only once. This chain links TRBV7-2 with TRBJ1-5, with 8 bases that match TRBD1. Germline V lookup: CDR1 SGHTA, CDR2 FQGNSA. This CDR3 region has 15 residues. V lost 4 bases to trimming and J lost 7 bases; unmatched junction nucleotides: 9. For the CDR3, the DNA is TGTGCCAGCAGCTCCCGGACAGGGCCGGAACAGCCCCAGCATTTT. Its translation is CASSSRTGPEQPQHF.

This clone showed up just once. V gene TRBV5-6 combines with J gene TRBJ2-7, with TRBD2 identical over 8 bases. The CDR3 contains 17 residues. Germline CDR1 reads SGHDT; CDR2 reads YYEEEE. V lost 2 bases to trimming and J lost 4 bases; unmatched junction nucleotides: 14. The CDR3: CASSFPSGSSIGYEQYF. The DNA for the CDR3 is TGTGCCAGCAGCTTCCCCAGCGGGAGTAGTATTGGGTACGAGCAGTACTTC.

The chain has TRBV5-6 and TRBJ1-1, with 9 positions matching TRBD1. CDR3 length: 15 residues. The trim removed 3 bases at V and 4 bases at J, leaving 7 bases unmatched. Looked up from germline, CDR1 is SGHDT and CDR2 is YYEEEE. The CDR3 reads CASSYQQGAATEAFF. CDR3 DNA: TGTGCCAGCAGCTACCAACAGGGGGCGGCCACTGAAGCTTTCTTT. The whole variable domain, remainder taken from reference TRBV5-6 and TRBJ1-1, is DAGVTQSPTHLIKTRGQQVTLRCSPKSGHDTVSWYQQALGQGPQFIFQYYEEEERQRGNFPDRFSGHQFPNYSSELNVNALLLGDSALYLCASSYQQGAATEAFFGQGTRLTVV.

CDR3 region: CASSLFAGRNTEAFF. The CDR3, as DNA: TGTGCCAGCAGTTTATTTGCAGGGCGGAACACTGAAGCTTTCTTT. The chain combines TRBV28 with TRBJ1-1; TRBD1 is a possible D gene (5 bases). V gave up 1 base and J gave up 1 base, with 10 bases separating them. This CDR3 region has 15 residues. Germline CDR1 MDHEN, CDR2 SYDVKM.

The J gene is TRBJ1-4, the V gene TRBV3-1 (or the pseudogene TRBV3-2), with D possibly matching TRBD1 (5 bases). V was clipped by 4 bases and J by 7 bases, with 13 bases between them. Germline-derived CDR1 and CDR2 are LGHDT and YNNKEL (reference sequence). There are 14 residues in the CDR3. CDR3 DNA sequence: TGTGCCAGCAGCCTAAGGCAGGGCGGTGAAAAACTGTTTTTT. It encodes CASSLRQGGEKLFF.

This clone was found a few times. V is TRBV7-9 and J is TRBJ2-5; TRBD2 is a possible D gene (6 bases). The CDR3 length is 15 residues. Germline V lookup: CDR1 SEHNR, CDR2 FQNEAQ (reference sequence). V lost 1 base to trimming and J lost 5 bases, with 14 bases between them. The CDR3 DNA follows: TGTGCCAGCAGCTTAGGGCAGGGAGGCGACGAGACCCAGTACTTC. Translation: CASSLGQGGDETQYF.

This clone was recorded a few times. V gene TRBV2 combines with J gene TRBJ1-2; possible D gene TRBD1, 5 bases. Germline CDR1 and CDR2: SNHLY and FYNNEI. The V gene lost 2 bases and the J gene lost 2 bases, with 18 bases spanning the gap. The CDR3 has 17 residues. CDR3 protein: CASSESSGEGWNYGYTF. The DNA of the CDR3 is TGTGCCAGCAGTGAATCATCGGGGGAGGGCTGGAACTATGGCTACACCTTC.

This chain connects TRBV6-6 to TRBJ1-2; D remains ambiguous. Germline V gene data show CDR1 as MNHNY and CDR2 as SVGAGI (reference sequence). Trimming stripped 10 bases from V and 3 bases from J, with 12 bases between. The CDR3 covers 12 residues. In DNA, the CDR3 is TGTGCCACGATAGCAGCAGACTATGGCTACACCTTC. Residues: CATIAADYGYTF.

V is TRBV2 and J is TRBJ2-1, with D perhaps TRBD1 (6 bases). V lost 2 bases and J 9 bases, leaving 14 bases between the germline ends. The CDR3 extends over 14 amino acids. Germline V gene data show CDR1 as SNHLY and CDR2 as FYNNEI. The CDR3 region has the DNA TGTGCCAGCAGTGAAAAGGGGGTCGGGCCTGAGCAGTTCTTC. The encoded protein is CASSEKGVGPEQFF.

This clone turned up a few times. The genes are TRBV30 and TRBJ1-6; 8 bases match TRBD1. Germline CDR1 is GTSNPN and CDR2 is SVGIG (reference sequence). CDR3 size: 13 residues. V lost 5 bases, J lost 8 bases, and 5 bases stayed unmatched. The CDR3 protein is CAWSTGEDSPLHF. CDR3 sequence (DNA): TGTGCCTGGTCGACAGGGGAAGATTCACCCCTCCACTTT.

CDR3 bases: TGTGCCAGCACCTCGGACAGCCTCCACAATGAGCAGTTCTTC. Residues: CASTSDSLHNEQFF. The V and J genes are TRBV28 and TRBJ2-1; TRBD1 is a possible D gene (6 bases). V was shortened by 7 bases and J by 5 bases, with 15 bases between the two germline ends. Germline V gene data show CDR1 as MDHEN and CDR2 as SYDVKM. The CDR3 totals 14 residues.

The DNA of the CDR3 is TGTGCCAGCAGTGGACTAGAAGAGACCCAGTACTTC. Translated: CASSGLEETQYF. The V gene is TRBV2, the J gene TRBJ2-5; D may be TRBD2 (6 bases). The CDR3 consists of 12 residues. Germline CDR1 is SNHLY and CDR2 is FYNNEI. Trimming stripped 4 bases from V and 3 bases from J, with 6 bases between.

The chain has TRBV18 and TRBJ2-7; 10 bases line up with TRBD1. The J segment lost 6 bases and the V segment lost 1 base, leaving 6 bases of the junction unmatched. The CDR3 extends over 15 amino acids. Germline assignment: CDR1 KGHSH and CDR2 LQKENI. CDR3 nucleotides: TGTGCCAGCTCACCACTCCCCGGGACAGGGGCCGAGCAGTACTTC. This sequence encodes CASSPLPGTGAEQYF. Using reference TRBV18 and TRBJ2-7 for the parts outside the CDR3, the full variable domain is NAGVMQNPRHLVRRRGQEARLRCSPMKGHSHVYWYRQLPEEGLKFMVYLQKENIIDESGMPKERFSAEFPKEGPSILRIQQVVRGDSAAYFCASSPLPGTGAEQYFGPGTRLTVT.

The CDR3 spells CASIQQSGQETQYF. The DNA of the CDR3 is TGTGCCAGCATCCAGCAAAGCGGACAAGAGACCCAGTACTTC. The rearrangement links TRBV28 to TRBJ2-5; D possibly corresponds to TRBD2 (5 bases). The V end lost 7 bases, the J end lost 2 bases, and 14 bases lay between the germline ends. Germline CDR1 reads MDHEN; CDR2 reads SYDVKM. The CDR3 length is 14 residues.

V gene TRBV24-1 combines with J gene TRBJ2-3; D may be TRBD2 (5 bases). V dropped 2 bases and J dropped 3 bases, with 14 bases sitting between them. This CDR3 region has 16 residues. Germline-derived CDR1 and CDR2 are KGHDR and SFDVKD. CDR3 protein: CATSDSVTRLTDTQYF. CDR3 sequence (DNA): TGTGCCACCAGTGATTCTGTCACTAGACTAACAGATACGCAGTATTTT.

V and J are TRBV7-2 and TRBJ2-1, with no clear D. The germline V and J ends were trimmed by 2 bases and 13 bases, with 18 bases remaining between them. CDR3 length: 14 residues. Germline V gene sequence: CDR1 SGHTA, CDR2 FQGNSA. As DNA, the CDR3 is TGTGCCAGCAGCTTATCGCCAAAATCCCTGGGCCAGTTCTTC. This translates into CASSLSPKSLGQFF.

This chain joins TRBV5-1 and TRBJ2-1, with 10 bases matching TRBD2. After removal of 7 bases from V and 0 bases from J, the junction contained 4 bases not matched to a gene. This CDR3 has 15 amino acids. In germline, CDR1 is SGHRS, CDR2 YFSETQ. CDR3 amino acids: CASWASGSSYNEQFF. The CDR3 DNA reads TGCGCCAGCTGGGCTAGCGGGAGCTCCTACAATGAGCAGTTCTTC.

The rearrangement uses TRBV11-2 and TRBJ2-1; weak D call: TRBD2 (5 bases). Trimming took off 6 bases at V and 0 bases at J, with 12 bases between the two ends. Germline loops: CDR1 SGHAT, CDR2 FQNNGV. The CDR3 is 15 residues long. Here the CDR3 DNA reads TGTGCCAGCAGGTGGGCGGGCAGCTCCTACAATGAGCAGTTCTTC. This codes for CASRWAGSSYNEQFF.

This CDR3 is CASSQPGTGDGEQYF. The CDR3 coding sequence is TGTGCCAGCAGCCAGCCCGGGACAGGGGACGGCGAGCAGTACTTC. The chain combines TRBV4-2 with TRBJ2-7, with 10 bases fitting TRBD1. Germline V gene data show CDR1 as LGHNA and CDR2 as YNFKEQ. This CDR3 contains 15 residues. After removal of 3 bases from V and 6 bases from J, the junction contained 8 bases not matched to a gene.

The chain links TRBV19 to TRBJ2-2, with 10 bases identical to TRBD2. There are 16 residues in the CDR3. The germline CDR1 and CDR2 sequences are LNHDA and SQIVND (reference sequence). V was clipped by 0 bases and J by 4 bases; unmatched bases: 2. The CDR3 is CASSIEASGGTGELFF. The CDR3 region has the DNA TGTGCCAGTAGTATAGAAGCTAGCGGGGGCACCGGGGAGCTGTTTTTT.